Shown below are 18 T cell receptor beta chains from a single sample sequenced in a study of PD-L1 blockade in urothelial cancer. Assay: immunoSEQ multiplex PCR; the TCRdb copy retains only in-frame clones and omits some. The data contain tens of thousands of clones, roughly 80% of them singletons. The sample in question was PBMCs, obtained around atezolizumab (anti-PD-L1) treatment. The receptors originated from a man between 65 and 85 years old with urothelial cancer.

J is TRBJ2-1 and V is TRBV6-1; TRBD1 aligns across 9 bases. J gave up 5 bases and V 6 bases, and 5 bases lay outside the gene matches. The CDR3 consists of 14 residues. CDR1 and CDR2 from the germline V gene are MNHNS and SASEGT. CDR3: CASRTGQGNNEQFF. The CDR3 nucleotides read TGTGCCAGCAGGACGGGACAGGGTAACAATGAGCAGTTCTTC.

The gene calls are TRBV10-3 and TRBJ2-7; 7 nucleotides align to TRBD1. Trimming at V came to 8 bases and at J to 1 base, leaving 5 bases not matched to a gene. CDR1 and CDR2 from the germline V gene are ENHRY and SYGVKD. The length of the CDR3 is 13 residues. CDR3 in amino acids: CAIQVTGSYEQYF. DNA for the CDR3: TGTGCCATCCAAGTGACAGGGTCCTACGAGCAGTACTTC.

The chain combines TRBV5-1 with TRBJ1-1, with 7 bases fitting TRBD1. This CDR3 has 16 residues. Trimming removed 3 bases from V and 0 bases from J; junction bases left unmatched: 8. Per germline, CDR1 SGHRS and CDR2 YFSETQ. The CDR3 nucleotides are TGCGCCAGCAGCTCCAAGGGGGCAAGTTTGAACACTGAAGCTTTCTTT. It encodes CASSSKGASLNTEAFF.

This clone was counted a few times. The rearrangement uses TRBV2 and TRBJ1-3, with D possibly being TRBD1 (5 bases). CDR3 size: 13 residues. V lost 5 bases and J 4 bases, leaving 9 bases between the germline ends. Germline CDR1 SNHLY, CDR2 FYNNEI. CDR3 protein: CASSTGVGNTIYF. CDR3 in DNA: TGTGCCAGCAGTACGGGGGTCGGAAACACCATATATTTT.

This clone was counted between two and nine times. The rearrangement links TRBV7-2 to TRBJ2-7; 11 nucleotides agree with TRBD2. CDR1 and CDR2 (germline): SGHTA, FQGNSA. V shed 0 bases and J 5 bases; nucleotides not matched to a gene: 6. CDR3 length: 16 amino acids. This CDR3 is CASSLATSGNWNEQYF. CDR3 DNA sequence: TGTGCCAGCAGCTTAGCGACTAGCGGGAATTGGAACGAGCAGTACTTC.

This chain joins TRBV30 and TRBJ2-7; 8 bases match TRBD2. The germline V gene encodes CDR1 GTSNPN and CDR2 SVGIG (reference sequence). The J segment lost 3 bases and the V segment lost 5 bases, leaving 9 bases of the junction unmatched. This CDR3 region has 14 residues. CDR3 bases: TGTGCCTGGGCGCTTGGGCTAGCGGGCTACGAGCAGTACTTC. Translating it yields CAWALGLAGYEQYF.

Only a few counts were recorded for this clone. The V gene is TRBV27, the J gene TRBJ2-4; the D gene is possibly TRBD1 (6 bases). The CDR3 runs 15 residues. Germline V lookup: CDR1 MNHEY, CDR2 SMNVEV (reference sequence). Trimming shortened V by 6 bases and J by 5 bases, and 17 bases separated the two germline ends. The CDR3 DNA reads TGTGCCAGCAGGCCTGCAGGGGTTGGTCAAAACATTCAGTACTTC. Translation: CASRPAGVGQNIQYF.

The chain is built from TRBV29-1 and TRBJ2-5; 9 bases are shared with TRBD1. Per germline, CDR1 SQVTM and CDR2 ANQGSEA. The CDR3 is made up of 13 amino acids. Trimming removed 4 bases from V and 4 bases from J; junction bases left unmatched: 4. In DNA form, the CDR3 reads TGCAGCGTTGCCAACAGGGGGCGAGAGACCCAGTACTTC. Protein sequence: CSVANRGRETQYF.

The chain carries TRBV11-2 and TRBJ1-4; 11 bases agree with TRBD1. V lost 4 bases and J lost 6; bases outside the gene matches: 4. The CDR3 consists of 15 residues. Germline values: CDR1 SGHAT, CDR2 FQNNGV. CDR3 in amino acids: CASSSGQGADEKLFF. The DNA for the CDR3 is TGTGCCAGCAGCTCCGGACAGGGGGCGGATGAAAAACTGTTTTTT. The variable domain in full, completed from reference TRBV11-2 and TRBJ1-4, reads EAGVAQSPRYKIIEKRQSVAFWCNPISGHATLYWYQQILGQGPKLLIQFQNNGVVDDSQLPKDRFSAERLKGVDSTLKIQPAKLEDSAVYLCASSSGQGADEKLFFGSGTQLSVL.

This chain links TRBV29-1 with TRBJ2-1, with 9 nucleotides matching TRBD1. The CDR3 sequence is 14 residues long. With V trimmed by 6 bases and J by 7 bases, 10 bases remained unmatched. In germline, CDR1 is SQVTM, CDR2 ANQGSEA. For the CDR3, the DNA is TGCAGCGTCTGGGCGATGGACAGGGGTAATGAGCAGTTCTTC. As protein: CSVWAMDRGNEQFF.

Here the CDR3 reads CASSYRRGDAGELFF. CDR3 DNA sequence: TGTGCCAGCAGTTACCGGAGGGGAGATGCCGGGGAGCTGTTTTTT. This chain uses TRBV6-6 with TRBJ2-2, with D tentatively TRBD2 (6 bases). From germline, CDR1 is MNHNY and CDR2 SVGAGI (reference sequence). The V end was cut by 2 bases, the J end by 6 bases, with 13 bases between. The CDR3 contains 15 residues.

The V gene is TRBV11-2, the J gene TRBJ2-1; TRBD2 agrees at 13 bases. V lost 5 bases and J lost 2; bases outside the gene matches: 3. CDR1 is SGHAT and CDR2 is FQNNGV in the germline V gene. CDR3 size: 16 residues. CDR3 in amino acids: CASSHTSGRAYNEQFF. CDR3 nucleotide sequence: TGTGCCAGCAGCCACACTAGCGGGAGGGCCTACAATGAGCAGTTCTTC.

V and J are TRBV9 and TRBJ2-1; D is unresolved. The V end lost 2 bases, the J end lost 2 bases, and 14 bases lay between the germline ends. Germline CDR1 SGDLS, CDR2 YYNGEE. This CDR3 region has 16 residues. CDR3 sequence: CASSVSAESPYNEQFF. DNA of the CDR3: TGTGCCAGCAGCGTGTCGGCGGAGAGCCCCTACAATGAGCAGTTCTTC. The whole variable domain, filled in from reference TRBV9 and TRBJ2-1, reads DSGVTQTPKHLITATGQRVTLRCSPRSGDLSVYWYQQSLDQGLQFLIQYYNGEERAKGNILERFSAQQFPDLHSELNLSSLELGDSALYFCASSVSAESPYNEQFFGPGTRLTVL.

This clone was seen once. The V and J genes are TRBV18 and TRBJ2-1, with TRBD1 matching over 9 bases. The CDR3 sequence is 15 residues long. V lost 1 base to trimming and J lost 3 bases; unmatched junction nucleotides: 1. Per the germline V gene, CDR1 is KGHSH and CDR2 is LQKENI. The DNA for the CDR3 is TGTGCCAGCTCACCACGGGACAGGGTCTACAATGAGCAGTTCTTC. It encodes CASSPRDRVYNEQFF.

The genes are TRBV21-1 and TRBJ1-5. TRBV21-1 is assigned pseudogene status. The length of the CDR3 is 18 residues. DNA of the CDR3: TGTGCCAGCAGCAACCTAATAGTGCGACGGAGAACTAATCAGCCCCAGCATTTT. It codes for CASSNLIVRRRTNQPQHF.

The CDR3 is CASSPPQGLIGNTIYF. The CDR3 nucleotides read TGTGCCAGCAGCCCACCTCAGGGGCTGATTGGAAACACCATATATTTT. V and J are TRBV11-2 and TRBJ1-3, with TRBD1 as a possible D gene (6 bases). This CDR3 has 16 amino acids. Germline CDR1 reads SGHAT; CDR2 reads FQNNGV. V lost 5 bases, J lost 3 bases, and 17 bases lay in between.

The chain recombines TRBV27 with TRBJ2-1; TRBD2 aligns across 13 bases. V lost 4 bases, J lost 4 bases, and 10 bases stayed unmatched. This CDR3 region has 18 residues. The germline gives CDR1 MNHEY, CDR2 SMNVEV (reference sequence). CDR3 region: CASSSRRLAGGRYNEQFF. The CDR3 DNA follows: TGTGCCAGCAGTTCGAGAAGACTAGCGGGAGGCCGTTACAATGAGCAGTTCTTC.

J is TRBJ1-2 and V is TRBV7-9, with D unclear. Trimming removed 0 bases at V and 8 bases at J, with 13 bases between. This CDR3 has 14 amino acids. Germline CDR1 is SEHNR and CDR2 is FQNEAQ (reference sequence). As DNA, the CDR3 is TGTGCCAGCAGCTTAGCGGAGGGCTCACAGGGCTACACCTTC. It translates to CASSLAEGSQGYTF.